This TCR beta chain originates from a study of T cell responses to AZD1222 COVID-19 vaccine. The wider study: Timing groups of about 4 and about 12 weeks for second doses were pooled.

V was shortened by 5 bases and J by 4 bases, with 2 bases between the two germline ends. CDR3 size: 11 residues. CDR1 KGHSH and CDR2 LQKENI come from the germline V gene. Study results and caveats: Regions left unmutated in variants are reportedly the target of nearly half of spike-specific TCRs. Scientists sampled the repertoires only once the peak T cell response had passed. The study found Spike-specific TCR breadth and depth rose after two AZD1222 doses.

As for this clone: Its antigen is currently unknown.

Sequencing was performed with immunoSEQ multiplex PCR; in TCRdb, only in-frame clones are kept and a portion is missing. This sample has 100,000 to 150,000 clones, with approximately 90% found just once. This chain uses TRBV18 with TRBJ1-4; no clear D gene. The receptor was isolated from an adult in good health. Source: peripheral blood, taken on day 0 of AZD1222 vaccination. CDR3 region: CASSINEKLFF. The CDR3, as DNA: TGTGCCAGCTCAATTAATGAAAAACTGTTTTTT.